The 28 T cell receptor beta chains presented below share a single source sample, sequenced in a study of blood T cell repertoires in COVID-19. TCRdb keeps only in-frame clones here, not all; method: immunoSEQ multiplex PCR. The repertoire has 200,000 to 250,000 clones, around 84% of them found once; the top ten carry nearly 20%. What was sequenced was peripheral blood. The receptor source for this set is a man aged 25-45 years with active or convalescent COVID-19.

This clone was counted only a few times. The chain recombines TRBV14 with TRBJ1-5; D is unresolved. The CDR3 sequence is 18 residues long. Trimming removed 1 base from V and 7 bases from J, with 23 bases in between. CDR1 and CDR2 (germline): SGHDN, FVKESK. CDR3 protein: CASSQGGSEGGVGQPQHF. The CDR3, as DNA: TGTGCCAGCAGCCAAGGAGGGTCTGAGGGAGGCGTCGGACAGCCCCAGCATTTT.

This clone was recorded only once. J is TRBJ1-2 and V is TRBV30, with a possible D match to TRBD1 (6 bases). The V end was cut by 2 bases, the J end by 4 bases, with 17 bases between. CDR1 is GTSNPN, CDR2 SVGIG, per germline (reference sequence). This CDR3 comprises 15 residues. Here the CDR3 DNA reads TGTGCCTGGAGTACGGACAAAGGGGGTCTCTATGGCTACACCTTC. This gives the protein CAWSTDKGGLYGYTF. Combining the CDR3 with reference TRBV30 and TRBJ1-2 gives the whole variable domain SQTIHQWPATLVQPVGSPLSLECTVEGTSNPNLYWYRQAAGRGLQLLFYSVGIGQISSEVPQNLSASRPQDRQFILSSKKLLLSDSGFYLCAWSTDKGGLYGYTFGSGTRLTVV.

This chain links TRBV2 with TRBJ1-5; perhaps TRBD1 as D (6 bases). Germline V gives CDR1 SNHLY, CDR2 FYNNEI. CDR3 length: 14 residues. The ends were cut back, 2 bases at V and 4 bases at J, with 9 bases in the middle. CDR3 sequence reads: CASSERQANQPQHF. For the CDR3, the DNA is TGTGCCAGCAGTGAAAGACAGGCTAATCAGCCCCAGCATTTT.

This clone was recorded a few times. The chain links TRBV29-1 to TRBJ2-1; 9 nucleotides align to TRBD1. Germline-derived CDR1 and CDR2 are SQVTM and ANQGSEA. J lost 12 bases, V lost 6 bases, and 12 bases had no gene match. The CDR3 extends over 13 amino acids. CDR3 sequence (DNA): TGCAGCGTGTCAAACAGGGGGCAGGTTGGGCAGTTCTTC. Encoded protein: CSVSNRGQVGQFF.

This chain uses TRBV2 with TRBJ1-4, with TRBD1 matching 7 bases. This CDR3 spans 15 amino acids. The V and J ends lost 0 bases and 10 bases, in that order; junction bases with no gene match: 8. Germline-derived CDR1 and CDR2 are SNHLY and FYNNEI. CDR3 nucleotides: TGTGCCAGCAGTGAAGCGGAGACAGGGAGCGGAAAACTGTTTTTT. It translates to CASSEAETGSGKLFF. The whole variable domain, filled in from reference TRBV2 and TRBJ1-4, reads EPEVTQTPSHQVTQMGQEVILRCVPISNHLYFYWYRQILGQKVEFLVSFYNNEISEKSEIFDDQFSVERPDGSNFTLKIRSTKLEDSAMYFCASSEAETGSGKLFFGSGTQLSVL.

The gene calls are TRBV6-5 and TRBJ2-7; unclear D gene. Trimming cost V 5 bases and J 3 bases, with 11 bases left between them. Germline CDR1 is MNHEY and CDR2 is SVGAGI. The length of the CDR3 is 13 residues. The chain's CDR3 is CASSRSRLYEQYF. For the CDR3, the DNA is TGTGCCAGCAGTCGGTCCAGGCTCTACGAGCAGTACTTC.

V gene TRBV7-9 combines with J gene TRBJ2-7, with 8 bases matching TRBD1. Per germline, CDR1 SEHNR and CDR2 FQNEAQ (reference sequence). There are 14 residues in the CDR3. The trim removed 5 bases at V and 2 bases at J, leaving 5 bases unmatched. CDR3 nucleotide sequence: TGTGCCAGCAGCGGGGACAGGTCCGCCTACGAGCAGTACTTC. It is translated as CASSGDRSAYEQYF.

The chain's CDR3 is CASSLLLGGNQPQHF. The CDR3 coding sequence is TGTGCCAGCAGTTTACTGTTGGGGGGGAATCAGCCCCAGCATTTT. The chain combines TRBV28 with TRBJ1-5; TRBD1 might be the D (5 bases). This CDR3 comprises 15 residues. The germline V gene has CDR1 MDHEN and CDR2 SYDVKM. V was clipped by 2 bases and J by 4 bases, with 12 bases between them. Variable domain in full (rest from reference TRBV28 and TRBJ1-5): DVKVTQSSRYLVKRTGEKVFLECVQDMDHENMFWYRQDPGLGLRLIYFSYDVKMKEKGDIPEGYSVSREKKERFSLILESASTNQTSMYLCASSLLLGGNQPQHFGDGTRLSIL.

This chain joins TRBV29-1 and TRBJ1-3; no definite D call. CDR3 length: 13 amino acids. Per the germline V gene, CDR1 is SQVTM and CDR2 is ANQGSEA. V lost 8 bases, J lost 0 bases, and 11 bases lay in between. This chain's CDR3 is CSTREGSGNTIYF. The CDR3 bases are TGCAGCACTCGCGAGGGCTCTGGAAACACCATATATTTT.

The chain couples TRBV19 to TRBJ1-2; D is perhaps TRBD1 (5 bases). V was trimmed by 6 bases and J by 3 bases, leaving 8 bases between them. This CDR3 comprises 12 residues. CDR1 and CDR2 from the germline V gene are LNHDA and SQIVND (reference sequence). The CDR3 is CASRGRDYGYTF. The CDR3 DNA sequence: TGTGCCAGTAGAGGCAGGGACTATGGCTACACCTTC.

Turning to this clone: Other DNA sequences in the sample encode the same CDR3. V usage is TRBV18 and J usage is TRBJ2-5; D possibly corresponds to TRBD2 (5 bases). The V end lost 3 bases, the J end lost 5 bases, and 7 bases lay between the germline ends. Germline V gives CDR1 KGHSH, CDR2 LQKENI. This CDR3 has 12 residues. DNA of the CDR3: TGTGCCAGCTCACCTCGGAGGGAGACCCAGTACTTC. As protein: CASSPRRETQYF.

The chain employs TRBV10-3 and TRBJ2-3; maybe TRBD1 (6 bases). CDR3 size: 14 residues. Trimming took 6 bases from V and 6 from J, leaving 16 bases between them. The germline V gene has CDR1 ENHRY and CDR2 SYGVKD. CDR3 sequence reads: CAIRGAEAHDTQYF. CDR3 DNA: TGTGCCATCAGGGGGGCTGAGGCACATGATACGCAGTATTTT.

In regard to this clone: Within the sample, other DNA sequences also encode this same CDR3. The chain uses TRBV27 and TRBJ2-1, with TRBD2 matching over 7 bases. The CDR3 totals 14 residues. V gave up 3 bases and J gave up 1 base; unmatched junction bases: 0. Germline V CDR1 and CDR2: MNHEY, SMNVEV (reference sequence). The CDR3: CASSLGGSYNEQFF. The CDR3 DNA sequence: TGTGCCAGCAGTTTGGGGGGGTCCTACAATGAGCAGTTCTTC.

The chain is built from TRBV6-5 and TRBJ2-3; weak D call: TRBD2 (6 bases). Germline values: CDR1 MNHEY, CDR2 SVGAGI. V lost 7 bases, J lost 6 bases, and 20 bases lay in between. This CDR3 comprises 15 residues. The CDR3 here is CASTKRRASPDTQYF. The CDR3 bases are TGTGCCAGCACCAAACGGAGGGCTAGCCCCGATACGCAGTATTTT.

This clone was picked up a small number of times. This sequence joins TRBV7-9 and TRBJ2-7; TRBD1 agrees at 8 bases. Losses at the gene ends were 5 bases for V and 3 bases for J; bases not matched to a gene: 9. Per germline, CDR1 SEHNR and CDR2 FQNEAQ (reference sequence). The CDR3 sequence is 15 residues long. CDR3 nucleotides: TGTGCCAGCAGCGCCCCGGGACAGGCCGTCTACGAGCAGTACTTC. Translation gives CASSAPGQAVYEQYF. Complete variable domain (other parts from reference TRBV7-9 and TRBJ2-7): DTGVSQNPRHKITKRGQNVTFRCDPISEHNRLYWYRQTLGQGPEFLTYFQNEAQLEKSRLLSDRFSAERPKGSFSTLEIQRTEQGDSAMYLCASSAPGQAVYEQYFGPGTRLTVT.

The gene calls are TRBV19 and TRBJ1-5; 12 nucleotides line up with TRBD1. Trimming at V came to 5 bases and at J to 3 bases, leaving 14 bases not matched to a gene. The CDR3 loop spans 19 amino acids. Germline V CDR1 and CDR2: LNHDA, SQIVND (reference sequence). CDR3 residues: CASSFTPAGTGGTNQPQHF. CDR3 DNA: TGTGCCAGTAGTTTCACACCCGCCGGGACAGGGGGCACCAATCAGCCCCAGCATTTT. Using reference TRBV19 and TRBJ1-5 for the parts outside the CDR3, the full variable domain is DGGITQSPKYLFRKEGQNVTLSCEQNLNHDAMYWYRQDPGQGLRLIYYSQIVNDFQKGDIAEGYSVSREKKESFPLTVTSAQKNPTAFYLCASSFTPAGTGGTNQPQHFGDGTRLSIL.

This rearrangement joins TRBV27 to TRBJ2-7; TRBD2 matches 12 bases. V gave up 5 bases and J gave up 1 base; unmatched junction bases: 3. The germline V gene has CDR1 MNHEY and CDR2 SMNVEV (reference sequence). The CDR3 runs to 15 residues. CDR3 nucleotides: TGTGCCAGCAGTCTAGCGGGAGGGGCGTCCTACGAGCAGTACTTC. Encoded protein: CASSLAGGASYEQYF.

V and J are TRBV10-2 and TRBJ2-5; D possibly corresponds to TRBD1 (5 bases). The CDR3 covers 12 residues. CDR1 is WSHSY and CDR2 is SAAADI in the germline V gene. V lost 3 bases and J lost 4, with 6 bases in between. The CDR3 nucleotides are TGCGCCAGCAGTGATCAGGGAGAGACCCAGTACTTC. Protein product: CASSDQGETQYF.

The chain links TRBV5-1 to TRBJ1-2, with a tentative D call TRBD1 (6 bases). This CDR3 spans 14 amino acids. Germline CDR1 is SGHRS and CDR2 is YFSETQ. Deletions cut 1 base from V and 5 bases from J, with 12 bases between. In DNA, the CDR3 is TGCGCCAGCAGCTTGTCAGGGGTGGAGTATGGCTACACCTTC. Residues: CASSLSGVEYGYTF.

This clone was recorded only once. V gene TRBV28 combines with J gene TRBJ1-1, with D perhaps TRBD1 (5 bases). CDR3 length: 13 amino acids. Per the germline V gene, CDR1 is MDHEN and CDR2 is SYDVKM. Trimming took 6 bases from V and 4 from J, leaving 12 bases between them. CDR3 amino acids: CASRPTGGTEAFF. CDR3 in DNA: TGTGCCAGCAGGCCTACGGGGGGCACTGAAGCTTTCTTT.

This sequence joins TRBV20-1 and TRBJ1-1; D not certain. The CDR3 has 11 amino acids. From germline, CDR1 is DFQATT and CDR2 SNEGSKA (reference sequence). With 3 bases removed from V and 4 bases from J, the gap between germline ends came to 6 bases. The CDR3 spells CSASAVTEAFF. The CDR3 nucleotides read TGCAGTGCTAGTGCGGTCACTGAAGCTTTCTTT.

The V and J genes are TRBV28 and TRBJ2-3; 12 nucleotides align to TRBD2. CDR1 and CDR2 from the germline V gene are MDHEN and SYDVKM. V was clipped by 5 bases and J by 0 bases; unmatched bases: 12. The CDR3 loop spans 19 amino acids. The CDR3: CASSPARTSGVTSTDTQYF. The CDR3 bases are TGTGCCAGCAGTCCCGCTCGGACTAGCGGGGTAACTAGCACAGATACGCAGTATTTT.

There are a few counts of this clone. V usage is TRBV15 and J usage is TRBJ2-5; a possible D gene is TRBD1 (6 bases). The germline V gene has CDR1 LNHNV and CDR2 YYDKDF (reference sequence). V lost 1 base, J lost 4 bases, and 10 bases lay in between. The length of the CDR3 is 14 residues. The DNA for the CDR3 is TGTGCCACCAGCAGAGGAGGGGGTGGAGAGACCCAGTACTTC. Translated: CATSRGGGGETQYF.

Only a few counts were recorded for this clone. V usage is TRBV7-9 and J usage is TRBJ1-4; no reliable D call. Germline loops: CDR1 SEHNR, CDR2 FQNEAQ (reference sequence). The V end lost 11 bases, the J end lost 8 bases, and 15 bases lay between the germline ends. The CDR3 extends over 12 amino acids. The CDR3 protein is CAVKLAPEKLFF. CDR3 sequence (DNA): TGTGCCGTCAAATTAGCGCCGGAAAAACTGTTTTTT.

The chain uses TRBV5-6 and TRBJ1-1; TRBD1 is a possible D gene (5 bases). This CDR3 contains 13 residues. The V gene lost 0 bases and the J gene lost 7 bases, with 10 bases spanning the gap. Germline-derived CDR1 and CDR2 are SGHDT and YYEEEE. CDR3 sequence: CASSLGVTDEAFF. CDR3 bases: TGTGCCAGCAGCTTGGGTGTGACAGATGAAGCTTTCTTT.

The rearrangement uses TRBV2 and TRBJ1-1, with D possibly TRBD1 on 6 matching bases. Germline values: CDR1 SNHLY, CDR2 FYNNEI. Trimming took 2 bases from V and 8 from J, leaving 15 bases between them. The CDR3 is made up of 14 amino acids. CDR3 sequence (DNA): TGTGCCAGCAGTGAAATAGTTGTCAGGGGAGAAGCTTTCTTT. It codes for CASSEIVVRGEAFF.

The chain carries TRBV6-6 and TRBJ1-3; 8 bases are shared with TRBD1. The CDR3 sequence is 16 residues long. Germline lookup yields CDR1 MNHNY and CDR2 SVGAGI (reference sequence). The trim removed 5 bases at V and 0 bases at J, leaving 6 bases unmatched. The CDR3 sequence is CASSGWGQASGNTIYF. The CDR3 coding sequence is TGTGCCAGCAGTGGTTGGGGACAGGCCTCTGGAAACACCATATATTTT.

This chain uses TRBV4-1 with TRBJ1-1; D gene uncertain. Germline V gene lookup returns CDR1 MGHRA and CDR2 YSYEKL. This CDR3 region has 15 residues. V lost 0 bases to trimming and J lost 1 base, with 9 bases between them. The CDR3 spells CASSQDDLGNTEAFF. The CDR3 nucleotides read TGCGCCAGCAGCCAAGATGACCTAGGGAACACTGAAGCTTTCTTT.